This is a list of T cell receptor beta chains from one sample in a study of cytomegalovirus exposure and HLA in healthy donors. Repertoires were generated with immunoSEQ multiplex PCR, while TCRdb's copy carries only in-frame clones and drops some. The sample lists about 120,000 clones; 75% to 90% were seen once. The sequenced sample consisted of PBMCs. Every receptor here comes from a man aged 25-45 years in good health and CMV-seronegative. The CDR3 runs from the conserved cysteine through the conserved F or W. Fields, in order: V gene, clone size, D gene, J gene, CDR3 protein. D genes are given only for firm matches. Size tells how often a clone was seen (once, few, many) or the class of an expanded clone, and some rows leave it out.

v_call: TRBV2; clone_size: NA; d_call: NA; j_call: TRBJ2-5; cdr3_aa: CASTHPRGTQYF
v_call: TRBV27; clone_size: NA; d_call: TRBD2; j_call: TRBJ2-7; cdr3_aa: CASSTLGGEQYF
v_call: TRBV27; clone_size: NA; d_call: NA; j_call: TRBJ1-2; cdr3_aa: CASSPQSMVYGYTF
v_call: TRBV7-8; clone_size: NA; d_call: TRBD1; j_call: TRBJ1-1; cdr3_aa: CASSLFRGPNTEAFF
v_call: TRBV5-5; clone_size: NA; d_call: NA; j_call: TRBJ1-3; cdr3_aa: CASSLDGASGNTIYF
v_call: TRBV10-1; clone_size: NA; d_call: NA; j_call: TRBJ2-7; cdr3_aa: CASSEAPSYEQYF
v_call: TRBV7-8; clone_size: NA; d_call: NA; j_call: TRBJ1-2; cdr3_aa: CASSLEQGEPGYGYTF
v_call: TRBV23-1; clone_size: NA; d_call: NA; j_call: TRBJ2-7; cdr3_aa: CASSQSSYEQYF
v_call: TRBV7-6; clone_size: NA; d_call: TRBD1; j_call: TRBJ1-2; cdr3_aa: CASSRDKTGRGYTF
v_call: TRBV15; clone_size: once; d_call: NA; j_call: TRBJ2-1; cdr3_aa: CATSRDWGEDEQFF
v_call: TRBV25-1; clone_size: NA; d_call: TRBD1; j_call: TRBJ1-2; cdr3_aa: CASSPPQTGWYGYTF
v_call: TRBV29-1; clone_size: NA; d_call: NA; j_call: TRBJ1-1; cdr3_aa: CSVSTANTEAFF
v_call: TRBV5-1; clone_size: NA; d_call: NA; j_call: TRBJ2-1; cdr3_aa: CASSLARTVDYNEQFF
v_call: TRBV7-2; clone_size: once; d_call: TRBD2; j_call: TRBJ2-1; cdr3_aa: CASSWRSGASGGQFF
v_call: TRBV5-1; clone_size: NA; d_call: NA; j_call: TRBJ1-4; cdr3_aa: CASSDPGGKLFF
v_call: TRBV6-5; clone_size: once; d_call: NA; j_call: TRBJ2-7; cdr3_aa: CASLGYTGTSYEQYF
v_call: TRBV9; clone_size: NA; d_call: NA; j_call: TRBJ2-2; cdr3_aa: CASSVVEGSNTGELFF
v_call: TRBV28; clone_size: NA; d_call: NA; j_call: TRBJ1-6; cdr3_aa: CASSRARPQNSPLHF
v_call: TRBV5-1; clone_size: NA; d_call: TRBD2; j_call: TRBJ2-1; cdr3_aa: CASSFGGGRSYNEQFF
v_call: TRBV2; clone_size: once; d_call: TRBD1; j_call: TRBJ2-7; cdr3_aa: CASEYGQGSYEQYF
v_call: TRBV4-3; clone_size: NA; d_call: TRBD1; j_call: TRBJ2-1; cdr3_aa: CASSLRQGDYNEQFF
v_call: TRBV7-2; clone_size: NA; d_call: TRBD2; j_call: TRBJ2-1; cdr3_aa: CASSLGSGRGGQNEQFF
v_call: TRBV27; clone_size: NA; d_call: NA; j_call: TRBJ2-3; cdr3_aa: CASSTTGPASTDTQYF
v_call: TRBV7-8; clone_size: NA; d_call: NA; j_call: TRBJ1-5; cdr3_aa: CASSPDSSNQPQHF
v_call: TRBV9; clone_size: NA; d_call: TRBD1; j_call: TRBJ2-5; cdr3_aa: CASSVRTGGGTAQYF